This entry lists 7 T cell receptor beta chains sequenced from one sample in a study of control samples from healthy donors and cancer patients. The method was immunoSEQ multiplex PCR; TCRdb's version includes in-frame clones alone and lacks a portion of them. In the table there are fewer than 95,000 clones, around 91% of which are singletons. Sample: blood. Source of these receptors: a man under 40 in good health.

This chain's CDR3 is CASSQDFVNDLPQHF. CDR3 sequence (DNA): TGCGCCAGCAGCCAAGATTTTGTTAATGACTTGCCCCAGCATTTT. The chain carries TRBV4-3 and TRBJ1-5; D remains unclear. CDR3 length: 15 amino acids. Between the trimmed V and J ends, which lost 0 bases and 9 bases, there was a span of 15 bases. CDR1 LGHNA and CDR2 YSLEER come from the germline V gene.

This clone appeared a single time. The CDR3 region is CSVQDFNTQYF. CDR3 bases: TGCAGCGTTCAGGACTTTAATACGCAGTATTTT. The chain couples TRBV29-1 to TRBJ2-3; D might be TRBD2 (5 bases). The CDR3 contains 11 residues. Germline CDR1 is SQVTM and CDR2 is ANQGSEA. V gave up 5 bases and J gave up 7 bases, with 10 bases separating them.

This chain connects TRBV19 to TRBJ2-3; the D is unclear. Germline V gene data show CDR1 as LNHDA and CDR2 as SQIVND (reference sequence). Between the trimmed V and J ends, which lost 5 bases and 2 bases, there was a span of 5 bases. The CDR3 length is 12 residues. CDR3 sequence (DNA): TGTGCCAGTAGTCCGAACACAGATACGCAGTATTTT. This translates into CASSPNTDTQYF. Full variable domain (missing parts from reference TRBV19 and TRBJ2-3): DGGITQSPKYLFRKEGQNVTLSCEQNLNHDAMYWYRQDPGQGLRLIYYSQIVNDFQKGDIAEGYSVSREKKESFPLTVTSAQKNPTAFYLCASSPNTDTQYFGPGTRLTVL.

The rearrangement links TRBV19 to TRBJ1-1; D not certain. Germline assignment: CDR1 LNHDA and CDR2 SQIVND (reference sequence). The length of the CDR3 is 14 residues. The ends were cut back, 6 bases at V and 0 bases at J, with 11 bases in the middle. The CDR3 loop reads CASSYVNMNTEAFF. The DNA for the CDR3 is TGTGCCAGTAGCTACGTAAACATGAACACTGAAGCTTTCTTT.

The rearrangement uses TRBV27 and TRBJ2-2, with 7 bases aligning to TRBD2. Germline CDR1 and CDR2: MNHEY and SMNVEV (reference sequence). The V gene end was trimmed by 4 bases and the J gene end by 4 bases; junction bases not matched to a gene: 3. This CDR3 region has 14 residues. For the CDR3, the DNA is TGTGCCAGCAGTTACGGGGGGAGCACCGGGGAGCTGTTTTTT. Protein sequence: CASSYGGSTGELFF.

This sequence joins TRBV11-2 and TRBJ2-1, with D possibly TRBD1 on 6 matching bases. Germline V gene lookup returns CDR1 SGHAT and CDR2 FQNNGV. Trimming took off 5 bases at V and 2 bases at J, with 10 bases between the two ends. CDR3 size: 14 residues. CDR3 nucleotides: TGTGCCAGCAGCGGGGACAACGCCTACAATGAGCAGTTCTTC. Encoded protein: CASSGDNAYNEQFF.

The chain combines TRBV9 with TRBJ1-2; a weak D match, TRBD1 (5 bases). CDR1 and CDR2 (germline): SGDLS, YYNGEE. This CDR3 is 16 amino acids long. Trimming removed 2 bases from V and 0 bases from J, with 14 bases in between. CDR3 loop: CASSVGRDGSNYGYTF. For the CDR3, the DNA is TGTGCCAGCAGCGTGGGCCGGGACGGATCTAACTATGGCTACACCTTC. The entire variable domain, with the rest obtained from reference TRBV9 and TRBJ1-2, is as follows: DSGVTQTPKHLITATGQRVTLRCSPRSGDLSVYWYQQSLDQGLQFLIQYYNGEERAKGNILERFSAQQFPDLHSELNLSSLELGDSALYFCASSVGRDGSNYGYTFGSGTRLTVV.